This T cell receptor beta chain derives from a study of response to subunit inactivated influenza vaccine listed by TCRdb under 2018. About the study as a whole: To follow how T cells responded to a trivalent subunit inactivated influenza vaccine, the researchers relied on deep quantitative profiling of the T cell receptor repertoire. What the study reported, not specific to this receptor: The authors suggested that each seasonal influenza vaccination may recruit only a limited number of new T cells.

Spanning cysteine to phenylalanine, the CDR3 consists of 16 amino acids. The sequence is cut down to CDR3 DNA, 48 bases in frame from base 1. CDR1 and CDR2, looked up from the germline V gene, are SNHLY and FYNNEI. The junction shows trimming of 5 bases on V and 8 bases on J, plus 22 bases between the germline ends. The library relied on RT-PCR. TCRdb lists the instrument as Illumina HiSeq 2500. TCRdb itself trimmed the public reads at Q25 with fastp, ran MiXCR and retained productive beta chains. Each entry merges the rows of one CDR3 protein and shows their most common DNA and genes. For this sample there are approximately 700,000 distinct CDR3 sequences; approximately 14% appear just once. Around 7% of the sample is taken by the ten largest. The table lists this clonotype with a few counts. Its antigen target is currently unknown. The sample holds no much larger clone one base away, and base qualities are not on file.

The clonotype originates from a man aged 50 to 59 who received an inactivated influenza vaccine. Donor details come from another sample of the same person, matched by shared clones. This receptor chain uses TRBV2 and TRBJ2-4; D gene: possibly TRBD2, on 7 matching bases. This specimen was PBMCs from blood, taken 14 to 15 days before vaccination. The CDR3 protein sequence reads: CASSRSFKREGDIQYF. DNA sequence: TGTGCCAGCAGTCGGAGTTTTAAGAGGGAGGGGGACATTCAGTACTTC.